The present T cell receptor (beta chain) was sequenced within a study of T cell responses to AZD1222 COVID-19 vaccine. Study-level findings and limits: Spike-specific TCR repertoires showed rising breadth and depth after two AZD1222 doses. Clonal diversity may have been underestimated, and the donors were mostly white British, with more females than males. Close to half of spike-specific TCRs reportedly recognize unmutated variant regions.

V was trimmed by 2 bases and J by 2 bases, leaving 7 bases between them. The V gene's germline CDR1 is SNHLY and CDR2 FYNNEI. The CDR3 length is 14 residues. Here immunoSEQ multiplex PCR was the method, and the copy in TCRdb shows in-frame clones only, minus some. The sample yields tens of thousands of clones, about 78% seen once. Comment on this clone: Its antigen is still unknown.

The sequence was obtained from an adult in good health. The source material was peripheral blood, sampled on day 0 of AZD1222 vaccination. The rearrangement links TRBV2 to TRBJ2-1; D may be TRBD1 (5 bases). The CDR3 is CASSEQGTYNEQFF. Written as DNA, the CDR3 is TGTGCCAGCAGTGAACAGGGCACCTACAATGAGCAGTTCTTC.